The clone carrying this TCR beta chain was picked up many times. TCRdb's copy holds only in-frame clones and misses some; the assay was immunoSEQ multiplex PCR. Observed in the sample are about 4,100 clones, none of them singletons. A marrow graft followed busulfan-fludarabine conditioning, with cyclophosphamide on days +3 and +4. This sample stems from a study of T cells after posttransplantation cyclophosphamide. This CDR3 is built from 16 residues. The germline gives CDR1 SEHNR, CDR2 FQNEAQ (reference sequence). The V end lost 5 bases, the J end lost 2 bases, and 13 bases lay between the germline ends.

The receptor comes from a female patient under 30 who received an allogeneic stem cell transplant from an unrelated donor, was CMV-positive, and had acute GVHD only. Some T cells could come from the graft donor. The specimen comprised PBMCs, sampled after allogeneic stem cell transplant with posttransplant cyclophosphamide. This rearrangement joins TRBV7-9 to TRBJ2-6, with D possibly being TRBD1 (5 bases). CDR3 in DNA: TGTGCCAGCAGCAACCAGGGTGGTCCTGGGGCCAACGTCCTGACTTTC. It encodes CASSNQGGPGANVLTF.